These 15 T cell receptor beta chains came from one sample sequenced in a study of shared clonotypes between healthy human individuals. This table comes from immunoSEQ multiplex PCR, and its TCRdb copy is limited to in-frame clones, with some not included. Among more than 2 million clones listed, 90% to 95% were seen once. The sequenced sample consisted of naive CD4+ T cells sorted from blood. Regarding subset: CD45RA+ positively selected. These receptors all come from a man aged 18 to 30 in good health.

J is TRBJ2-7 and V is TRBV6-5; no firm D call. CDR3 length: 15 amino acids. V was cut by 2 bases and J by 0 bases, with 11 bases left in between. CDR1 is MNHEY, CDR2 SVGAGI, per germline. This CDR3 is CASSYDASSSYEQYF. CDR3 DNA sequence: TGTGCCAGCAGTTACGACGCATCGAGCTCCTACGAGCAGTACTTC.

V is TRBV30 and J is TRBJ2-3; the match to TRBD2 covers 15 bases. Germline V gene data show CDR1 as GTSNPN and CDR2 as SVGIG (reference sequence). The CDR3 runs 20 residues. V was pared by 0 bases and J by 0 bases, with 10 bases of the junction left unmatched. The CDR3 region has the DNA TGTGCCTGGAGTGTCATGATCGGGACTAGCGGGAGGACTAGCACAGATACGCAGTATTTT. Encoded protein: CAWSVMIGTSGRTSTDTQYF.

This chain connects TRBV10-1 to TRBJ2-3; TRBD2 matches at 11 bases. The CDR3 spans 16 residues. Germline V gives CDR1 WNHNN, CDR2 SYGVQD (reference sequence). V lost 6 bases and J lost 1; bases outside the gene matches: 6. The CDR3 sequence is CASRATLAGGTDTQYF. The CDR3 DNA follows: TGCGCCAGCAGGGCGACACTAGCGGGAGGCACAGATACGCAGTATTTT.

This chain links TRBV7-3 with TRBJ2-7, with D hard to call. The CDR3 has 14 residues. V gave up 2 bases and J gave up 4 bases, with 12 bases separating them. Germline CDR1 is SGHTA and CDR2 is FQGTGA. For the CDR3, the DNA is TGTGCCAGCAGCTTAGCAGGAAACGGGTACGAGCAGTACTTC. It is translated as CASSLAGNGYEQYF.

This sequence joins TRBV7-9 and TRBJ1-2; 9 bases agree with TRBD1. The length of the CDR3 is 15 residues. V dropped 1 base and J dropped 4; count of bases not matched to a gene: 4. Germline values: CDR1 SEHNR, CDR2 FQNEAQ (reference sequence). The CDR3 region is CASSLGTGGPYGYTF. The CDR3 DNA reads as TGTGCCAGCAGCTTAGGTACAGGGGGCCCCTATGGCTACACCTTC. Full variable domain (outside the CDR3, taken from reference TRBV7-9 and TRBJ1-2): DTGVSQNPRHKITKRGQNVTFRCDPISEHNRLYWYRQTLGQGPEFLTYFQNEAQLEKSRLLSDRFSAERPKGSFSTLEIQRTEQGDSAMYLCASSLGTGGPYGYTFGSGTRLTVV.

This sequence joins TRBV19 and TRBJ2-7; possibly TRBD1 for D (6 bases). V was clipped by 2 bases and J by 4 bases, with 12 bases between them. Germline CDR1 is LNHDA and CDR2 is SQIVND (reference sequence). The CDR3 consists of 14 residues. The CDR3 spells CASSIPGQDYEQYF. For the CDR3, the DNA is TGTGCCAGTAGTATACCGGGACAAGATTACGAGCAGTACTTC.

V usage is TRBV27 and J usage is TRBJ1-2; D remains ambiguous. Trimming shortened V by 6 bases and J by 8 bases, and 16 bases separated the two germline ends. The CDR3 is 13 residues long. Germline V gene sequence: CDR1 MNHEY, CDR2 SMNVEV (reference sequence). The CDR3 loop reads CASRQDRTMGYTF. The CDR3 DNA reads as TGTGCCAGCAGACAAGATAGGACGATGGGCTACACCTTC.

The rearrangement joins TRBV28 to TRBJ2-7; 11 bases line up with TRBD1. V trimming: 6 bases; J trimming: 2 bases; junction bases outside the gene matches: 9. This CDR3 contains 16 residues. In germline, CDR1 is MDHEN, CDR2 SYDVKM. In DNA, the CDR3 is TGTGCCAGCAGGGCGACGGGACAGGGGGTGACCTACGAGCAGTACTTC. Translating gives CASRATGQGVTYEQYF.

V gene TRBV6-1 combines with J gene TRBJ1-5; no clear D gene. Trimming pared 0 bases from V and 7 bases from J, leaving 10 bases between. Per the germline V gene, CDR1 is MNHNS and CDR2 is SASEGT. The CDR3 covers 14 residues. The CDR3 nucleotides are TGTGCCAGCAGTGAAGCGGCAGGATGGCAGCCCCAGCATTTT. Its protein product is CASSEAAGWQPQHF.

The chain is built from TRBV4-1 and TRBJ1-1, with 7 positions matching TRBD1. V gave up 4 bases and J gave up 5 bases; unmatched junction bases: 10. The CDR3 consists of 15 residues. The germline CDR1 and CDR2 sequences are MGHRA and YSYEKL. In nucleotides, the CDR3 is TGCGCCAGCAGCCCGGCTGACAGGGAGGTTACTGAAGCTTTCTTT. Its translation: CASSPADREVTEAFF.

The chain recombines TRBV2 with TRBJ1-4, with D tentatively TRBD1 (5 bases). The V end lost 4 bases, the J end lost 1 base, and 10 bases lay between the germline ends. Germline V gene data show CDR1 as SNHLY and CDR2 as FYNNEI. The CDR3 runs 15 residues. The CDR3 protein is CASSAQGGTNEKLFF. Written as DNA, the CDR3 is TGTGCCAGCAGTGCCCAGGGCGGAACTAATGAAAAACTGTTTTTT. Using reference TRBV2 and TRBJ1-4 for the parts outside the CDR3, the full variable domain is EPEVTQTPSHQVTQMGQEVILRCVPISNHLYFYWYRQILGQKVEFLVSFYNNEISEKSEIFDDQFSVERPDGSNFTLKIRSTKLEDSAMYFCASSAQGGTNEKLFFGSGTQLSVL.

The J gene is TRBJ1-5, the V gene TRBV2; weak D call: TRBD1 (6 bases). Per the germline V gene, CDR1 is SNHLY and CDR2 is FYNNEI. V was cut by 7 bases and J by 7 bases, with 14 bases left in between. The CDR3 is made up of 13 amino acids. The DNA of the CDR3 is TGTGCCAGCAATGGGGGGCTCGGGCAGCCCCAGCATTTT. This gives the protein CASNGGLGQPQHF. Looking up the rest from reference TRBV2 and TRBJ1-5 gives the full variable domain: EPEVTQTPSHQVTQMGQEVILRCVPISNHLYFYWYRQILGQKVEFLVSFYNNEISEKSEIFDDQFSVERPDGSNFTLKIRSTKLEDSAMYFCASNGGLGQPQHFGDGTRLSIL.

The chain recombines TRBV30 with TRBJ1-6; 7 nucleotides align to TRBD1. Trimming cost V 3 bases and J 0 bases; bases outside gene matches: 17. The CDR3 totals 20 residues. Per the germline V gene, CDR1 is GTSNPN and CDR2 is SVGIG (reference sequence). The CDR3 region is CAWRATPSPGQSSYNSPLHF. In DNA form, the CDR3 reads TGTGCCTGGAGAGCTACCCCCTCACCGGGACAGAGCTCCTATAATTCACCCCTCCACTTT. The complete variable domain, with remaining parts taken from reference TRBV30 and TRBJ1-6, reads SQTIHQWPATLVQPVGSPLSLECTVEGTSNPNLYWYRQAAGRGLQLLFYSVGIGQISSEVPQNLSASRPQDRQFILSSKKLLLSDSGFYLCAWRATPSPGQSSYNSPLHFGNGTRLTVT.

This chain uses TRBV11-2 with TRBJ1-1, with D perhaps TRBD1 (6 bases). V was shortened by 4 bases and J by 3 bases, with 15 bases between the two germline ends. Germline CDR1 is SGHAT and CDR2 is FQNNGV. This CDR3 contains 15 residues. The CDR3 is CASSSLRGIDTEAFF. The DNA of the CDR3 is TGTGCCAGCAGCTCCCTCAGGGGAATTGACACTGAAGCTTTCTTT.

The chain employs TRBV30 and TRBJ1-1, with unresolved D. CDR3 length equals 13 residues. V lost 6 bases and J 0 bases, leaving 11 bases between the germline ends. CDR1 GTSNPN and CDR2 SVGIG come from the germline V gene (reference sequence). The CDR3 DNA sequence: TGTGCCTGCTTGAGCAAGATGAACACTGAAGCTTTCTTT. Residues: CACLSKMNTEAFF.